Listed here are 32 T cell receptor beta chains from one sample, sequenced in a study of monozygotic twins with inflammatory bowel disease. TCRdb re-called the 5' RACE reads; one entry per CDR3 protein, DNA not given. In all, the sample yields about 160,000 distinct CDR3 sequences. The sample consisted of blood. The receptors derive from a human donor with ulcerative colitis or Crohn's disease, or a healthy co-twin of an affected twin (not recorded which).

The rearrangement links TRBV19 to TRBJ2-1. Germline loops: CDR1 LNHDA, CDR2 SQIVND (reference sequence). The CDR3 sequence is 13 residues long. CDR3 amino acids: CASRTIGYNEQFF.

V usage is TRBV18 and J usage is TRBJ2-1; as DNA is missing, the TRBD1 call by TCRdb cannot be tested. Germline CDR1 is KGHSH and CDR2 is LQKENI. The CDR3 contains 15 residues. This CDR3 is CASSPEQGAYNEQFF.

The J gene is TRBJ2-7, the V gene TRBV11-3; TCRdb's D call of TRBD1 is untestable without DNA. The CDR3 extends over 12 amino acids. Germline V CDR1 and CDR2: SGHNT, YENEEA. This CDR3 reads CASSFTQGEQYF.

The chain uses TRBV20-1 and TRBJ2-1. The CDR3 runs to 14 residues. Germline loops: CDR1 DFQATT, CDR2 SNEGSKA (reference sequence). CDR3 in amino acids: CSARSAEGLNEQFF.

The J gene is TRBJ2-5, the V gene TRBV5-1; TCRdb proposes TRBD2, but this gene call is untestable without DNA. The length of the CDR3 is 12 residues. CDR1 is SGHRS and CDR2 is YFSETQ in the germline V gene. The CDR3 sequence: CASLGREETQYF.

The CDR3 spells CASSLGTGGNEQYF. The chain is built from TRBV7-9 and TRBJ2-7; with no DNA, the TCRdb D assignment of TRBD1 cannot be verified. The germline V gene encodes CDR1 SEHNR and CDR2 FQNEAQ (reference sequence). The CDR3 sequence is 14 residues long. Supplemented by reference TRBV7-9 and TRBJ2-7, the full variable domain reads DTGVSQNPRHKITKRGQNVTFRCDPISEHNRLYWYRQTLGQGPEFLTYFQNEAQLEKSRLLSDRFSAERPKGSFSTLEIQRTEQGDSAMYLCASSLGTGGNEQYFGPGTRLTVT.

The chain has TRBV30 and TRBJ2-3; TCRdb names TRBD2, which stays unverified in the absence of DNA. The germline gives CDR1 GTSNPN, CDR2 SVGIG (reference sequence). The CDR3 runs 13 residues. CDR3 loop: CAWSVVGSEAQYF.

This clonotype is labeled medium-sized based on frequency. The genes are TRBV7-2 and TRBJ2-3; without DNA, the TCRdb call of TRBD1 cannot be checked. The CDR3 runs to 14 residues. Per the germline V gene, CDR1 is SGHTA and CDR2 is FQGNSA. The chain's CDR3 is CASSPGTTTDTQYF.

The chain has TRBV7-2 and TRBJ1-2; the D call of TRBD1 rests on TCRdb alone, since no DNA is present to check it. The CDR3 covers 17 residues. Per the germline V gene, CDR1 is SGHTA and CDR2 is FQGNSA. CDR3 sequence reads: CASTTTSGTGNNYGYTF. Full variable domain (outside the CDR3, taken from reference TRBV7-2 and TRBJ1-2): GAGVSQSPSNKVTEKGKDVELRCDPISGHTALYWYRQSLGQGLEFLIYFQGNSAPDKSGLPSDRFSAERTGGSVSTLTIQRTQQEDSAVYLCASTTTSGTGNNYGYTFGSGTRLTVV.

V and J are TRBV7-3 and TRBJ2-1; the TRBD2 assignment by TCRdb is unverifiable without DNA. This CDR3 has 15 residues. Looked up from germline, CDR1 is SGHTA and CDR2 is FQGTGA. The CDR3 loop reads CASSLVAGVNNEQFF.

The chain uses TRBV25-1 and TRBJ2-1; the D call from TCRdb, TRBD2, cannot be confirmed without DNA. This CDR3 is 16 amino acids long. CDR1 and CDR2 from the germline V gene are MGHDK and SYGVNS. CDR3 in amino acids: CASSESGGSNHNEQFF.

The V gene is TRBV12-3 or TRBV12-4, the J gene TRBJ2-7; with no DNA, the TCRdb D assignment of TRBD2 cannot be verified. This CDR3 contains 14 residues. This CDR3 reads CASSLSGRAGEQYF.

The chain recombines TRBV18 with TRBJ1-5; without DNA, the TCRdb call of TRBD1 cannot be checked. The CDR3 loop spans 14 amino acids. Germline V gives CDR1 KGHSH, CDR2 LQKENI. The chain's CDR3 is CASSPNPGDQPQHF.

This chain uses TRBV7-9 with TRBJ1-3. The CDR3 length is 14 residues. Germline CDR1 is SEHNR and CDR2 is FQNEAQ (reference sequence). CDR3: CASSIPNSGNTIYF.

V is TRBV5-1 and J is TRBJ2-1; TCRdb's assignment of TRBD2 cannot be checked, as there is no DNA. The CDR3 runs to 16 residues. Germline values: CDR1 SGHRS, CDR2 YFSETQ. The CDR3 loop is CASSLYLAGVGGEQFF.

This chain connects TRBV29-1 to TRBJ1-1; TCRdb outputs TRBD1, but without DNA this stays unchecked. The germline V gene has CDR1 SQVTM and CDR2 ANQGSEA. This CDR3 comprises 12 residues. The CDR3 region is CSVGGGAGEAFF.

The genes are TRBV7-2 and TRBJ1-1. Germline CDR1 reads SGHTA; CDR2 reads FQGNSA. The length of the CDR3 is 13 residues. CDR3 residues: CASSITENTEAFF.

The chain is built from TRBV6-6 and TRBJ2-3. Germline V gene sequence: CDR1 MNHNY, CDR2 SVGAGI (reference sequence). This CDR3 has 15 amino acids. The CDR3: CASSYSLGRTDTQYF.

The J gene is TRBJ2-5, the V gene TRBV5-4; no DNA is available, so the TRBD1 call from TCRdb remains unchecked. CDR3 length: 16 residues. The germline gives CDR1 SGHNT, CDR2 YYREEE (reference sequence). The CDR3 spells CASSKRQGVRGETQYF.

The chain's CDR3 is CASRGGMSGTGNEKLFF. The chain joins TRBV28 to TRBJ1-4; there is no DNA to check the TCRdb D call of TRBD1. The CDR3 is made up of 17 amino acids. Germline V gene data show CDR1 as MDHEN and CDR2 as SYDVKM.

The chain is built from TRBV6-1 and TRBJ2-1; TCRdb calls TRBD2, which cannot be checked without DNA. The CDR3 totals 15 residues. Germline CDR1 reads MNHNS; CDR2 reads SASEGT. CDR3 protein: CASSISGSSYNEQFF.

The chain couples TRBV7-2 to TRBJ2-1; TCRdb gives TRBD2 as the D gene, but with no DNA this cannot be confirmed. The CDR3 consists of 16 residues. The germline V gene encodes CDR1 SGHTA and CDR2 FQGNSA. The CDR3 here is CASSFRGLAGNNEQFF.

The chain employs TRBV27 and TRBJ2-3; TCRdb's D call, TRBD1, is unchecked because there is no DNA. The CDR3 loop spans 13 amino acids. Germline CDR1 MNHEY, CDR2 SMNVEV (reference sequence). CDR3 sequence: CASRPEGPDTQYF.

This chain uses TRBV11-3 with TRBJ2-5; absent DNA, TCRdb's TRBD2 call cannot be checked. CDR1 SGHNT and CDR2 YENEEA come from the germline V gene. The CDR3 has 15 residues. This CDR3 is CASSNGGRGWETQYF.

The CDR3 sequence is CASRAGFTANQPQHF. The chain is built from TRBV6-1 and TRBJ1-5. The CDR3 has 15 amino acids. Germline values: CDR1 MNHNS, CDR2 SASEGT.

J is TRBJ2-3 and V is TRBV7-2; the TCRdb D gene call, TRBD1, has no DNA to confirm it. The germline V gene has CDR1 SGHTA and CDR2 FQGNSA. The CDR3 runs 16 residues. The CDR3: CASSRQGPPSTDTQYF.

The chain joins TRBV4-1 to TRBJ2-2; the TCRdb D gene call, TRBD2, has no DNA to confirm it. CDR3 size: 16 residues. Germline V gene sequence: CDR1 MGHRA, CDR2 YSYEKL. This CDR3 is CASSLSSGRAPGELFF.

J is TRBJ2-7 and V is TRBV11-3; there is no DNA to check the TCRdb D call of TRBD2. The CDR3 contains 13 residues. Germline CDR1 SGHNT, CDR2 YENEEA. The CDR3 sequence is CASSRGRMYEQYF.

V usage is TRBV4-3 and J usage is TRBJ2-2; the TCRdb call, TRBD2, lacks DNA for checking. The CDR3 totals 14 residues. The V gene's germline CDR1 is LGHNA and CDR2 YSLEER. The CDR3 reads CASSQDPGAGELFF.

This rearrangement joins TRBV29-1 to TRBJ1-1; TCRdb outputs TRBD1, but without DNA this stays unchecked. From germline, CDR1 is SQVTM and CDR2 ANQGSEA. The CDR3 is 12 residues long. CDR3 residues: CSVEDRDREAFF.

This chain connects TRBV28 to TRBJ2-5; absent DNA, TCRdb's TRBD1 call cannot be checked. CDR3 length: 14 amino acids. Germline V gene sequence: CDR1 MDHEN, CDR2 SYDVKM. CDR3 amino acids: CASSFVGGRETQYF.

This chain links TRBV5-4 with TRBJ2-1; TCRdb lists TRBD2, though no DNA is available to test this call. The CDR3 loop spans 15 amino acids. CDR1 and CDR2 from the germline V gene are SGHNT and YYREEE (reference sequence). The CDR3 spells CTSSLVGSASDEQFF.